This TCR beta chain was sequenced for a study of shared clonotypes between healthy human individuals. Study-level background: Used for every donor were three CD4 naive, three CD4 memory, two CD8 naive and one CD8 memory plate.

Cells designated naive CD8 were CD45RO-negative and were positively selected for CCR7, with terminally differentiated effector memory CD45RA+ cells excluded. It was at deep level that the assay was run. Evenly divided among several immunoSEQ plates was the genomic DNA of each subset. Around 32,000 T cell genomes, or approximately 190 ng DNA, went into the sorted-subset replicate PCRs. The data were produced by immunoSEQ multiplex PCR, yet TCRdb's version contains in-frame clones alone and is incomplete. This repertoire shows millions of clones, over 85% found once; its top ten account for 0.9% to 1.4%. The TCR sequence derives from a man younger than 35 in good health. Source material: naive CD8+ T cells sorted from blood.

The CDR3 DNA follows: TGTGCCAGCAGCTTAACGGGTGGGCTCAGTCACACCGGGGAGCTGTTTTTT. Translating gives CASSLTGGLSHTGELFF. The chain links TRBV7-9 to TRBJ2-2, with D hard to call. V lost 2 bases, J lost 3 bases, and 16 bases lay in between. The germline V gene has CDR1 SEHNR and CDR2 FQNEAQ (reference sequence). The CDR3 contains 17 residues.